This TCR beta chain stems from a study of T cell responses to AZD1222 COVID-19 vaccine. A remark on this clone: The antigen is unknown.

Points from the study as a whole: Most donors were white British, females outnumbered males, and clonal diversity was possibly underestimated. Two doses of AZD1222 preceded a rise in Spike-specific TCR breadth and depth.

Produced via immunoSEQ multiplex PCR; TCRdb's table is partial and in-frame only. The table includes about 94,000 clones, about 85% detected once. The sequences come from peripheral blood, collected 28 days after the second AZD1222 dose. The source of this sequence is an adult who received the AZD1222 COVID-19 vaccine.

The CDR3 DNA is TGTGCCAGCAGCGTAGCTACTCCTGGGGCCAACGTCCTGACTTTC. Translation gives CASSVATPGANVLTF. V usage is TRBV9 and J usage is TRBJ2-6, with no clear D. This CDR3 spans 15 amino acids. Trimming took 0 bases from V and 2 from J, leaving 6 bases between them. Germline CDR1 and CDR2: SGDLS and YYNGEE.